The text below deals with one T cell receptor (beta chain). Here immunoSEQ multiplex PCR was the method, and the copy in TCRdb shows in-frame clones only, minus some. The sample has about 88,000 clones; about 89% are singletons. This sample is part of a study of T cell responses to AZD1222 COVID-19 vaccine. The CDR3 is made up of 11 amino acids. V was pared by 6 bases and J by 10 bases, with 12 bases between. The germline gives CDR1 MNHNY, CDR2 SVGAGI (reference sequence). The rearrangement uses TRBV6-6 and TRBJ1-1; the D gene is possibly TRBD1 (5 bases). The receptor's source is an adult in good health. The sample was peripheral blood, taken on day 0 of AZD1222 vaccination. CDR3 in amino acids: CASSPDSRAFF. The CDR3 region has the DNA TGTGCCAGCAGCCCAGACAGTCGAGCTTTCTTT.